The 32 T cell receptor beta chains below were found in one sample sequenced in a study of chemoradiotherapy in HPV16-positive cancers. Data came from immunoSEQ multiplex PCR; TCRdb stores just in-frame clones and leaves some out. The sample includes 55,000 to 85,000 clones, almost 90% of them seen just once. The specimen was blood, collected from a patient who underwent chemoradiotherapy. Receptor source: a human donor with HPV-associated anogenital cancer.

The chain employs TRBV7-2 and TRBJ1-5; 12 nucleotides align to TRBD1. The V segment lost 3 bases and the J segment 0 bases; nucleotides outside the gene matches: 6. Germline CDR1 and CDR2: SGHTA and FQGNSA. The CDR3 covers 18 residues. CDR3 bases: TGTGCCAGCAGCTTCGGGACAGGGGGCTATAATAGCAATCAGCCCCAGCATTTT. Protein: CASSFGTGGYNSNQPQHF. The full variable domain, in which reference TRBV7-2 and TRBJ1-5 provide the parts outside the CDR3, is GAGVSQSPSNKVTEKGKDVELRCDPISGHTALYWYRQSLGQGLEFLIYFQGNSAPDKSGLPSDRFSAERTGGSVSTLTIQRTQQEDSAVYLCASSFGTGGYNSNQPQHFGDGTRLSIL.

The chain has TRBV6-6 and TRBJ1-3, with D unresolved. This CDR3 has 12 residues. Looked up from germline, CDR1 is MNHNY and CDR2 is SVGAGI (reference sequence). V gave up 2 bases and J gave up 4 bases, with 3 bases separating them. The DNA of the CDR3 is TGTGCCAGCAGTTACAAAGGAAACACCATATATTTT. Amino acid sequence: CASSYKGNTIYF.

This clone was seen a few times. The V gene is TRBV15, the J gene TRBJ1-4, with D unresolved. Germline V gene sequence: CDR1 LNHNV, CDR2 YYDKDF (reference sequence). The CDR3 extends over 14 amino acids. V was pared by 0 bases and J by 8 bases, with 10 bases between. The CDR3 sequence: CATSREPSGEKLFF. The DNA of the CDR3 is TGTGCCACCAGCAGAGAGCCCAGCGGGGAAAAACTGTTTTTT.

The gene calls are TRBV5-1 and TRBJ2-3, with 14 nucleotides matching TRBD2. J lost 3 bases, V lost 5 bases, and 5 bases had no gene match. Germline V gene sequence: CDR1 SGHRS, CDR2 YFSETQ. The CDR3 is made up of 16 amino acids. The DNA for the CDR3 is TGCGCCAGCAGGCCCGGGACTAGCGGGAGAACAGATACGCAGTATTTT. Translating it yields CASRPGTSGRTDTQYF. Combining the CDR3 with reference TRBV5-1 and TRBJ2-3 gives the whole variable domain KAGVTQTPRYLIKTRGQQVTLSCSPISGHRSVSWYQQTPGQGLQFLFEYFSETQRNKGNFPGRFSGRQFSNSRSEMNVSTLELGDSALYLCASRPGTSGRTDTQYFGPGTRLTVL.

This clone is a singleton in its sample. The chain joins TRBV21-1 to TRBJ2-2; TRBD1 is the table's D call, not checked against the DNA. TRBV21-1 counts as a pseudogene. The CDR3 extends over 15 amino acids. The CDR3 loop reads CASSLGTGATGELFF. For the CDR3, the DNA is TGTGCCAGCAGCCTAGGGACAGGGGCCACCGGGGAGCTGTTTTTT.

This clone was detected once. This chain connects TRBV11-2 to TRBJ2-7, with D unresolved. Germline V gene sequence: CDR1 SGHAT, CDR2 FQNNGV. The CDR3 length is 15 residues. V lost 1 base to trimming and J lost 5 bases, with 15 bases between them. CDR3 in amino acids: CASSLAAPPADEQYF. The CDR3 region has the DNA TGTGCCAGCAGCTTAGCTGCGCCTCCGGCAGACGAGCAGTACTTC. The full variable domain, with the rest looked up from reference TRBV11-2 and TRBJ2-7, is EAGVAQSPRYKIIEKRQSVAFWCNPISGHATLYWYQQILGQGPKLLIQFQNNGVVDDSQLPKDRFSAERLKGVDSTLKIQPAKLEDSAVYLCASSLAAPPADEQYFGPGTRLTVT.

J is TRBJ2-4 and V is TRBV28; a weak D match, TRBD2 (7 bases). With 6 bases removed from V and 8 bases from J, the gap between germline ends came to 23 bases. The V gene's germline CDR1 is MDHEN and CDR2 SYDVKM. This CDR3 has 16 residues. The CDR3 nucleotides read TGTGCCAGCAGCCCGTCCTACAGGGAGGGTCAGGACATTCAGTACTTC. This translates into CASSPSYREGQDIQYF.

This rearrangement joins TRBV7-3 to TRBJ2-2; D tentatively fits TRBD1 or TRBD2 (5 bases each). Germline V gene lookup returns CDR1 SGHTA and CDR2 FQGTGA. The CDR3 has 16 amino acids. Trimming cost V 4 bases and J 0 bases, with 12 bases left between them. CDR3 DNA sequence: TGTGCCAGCAGCTCCGTTTGGGGGTCGAACACCGGGGAGCTGTTTTTT. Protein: CASSSVWGSNTGELFF.

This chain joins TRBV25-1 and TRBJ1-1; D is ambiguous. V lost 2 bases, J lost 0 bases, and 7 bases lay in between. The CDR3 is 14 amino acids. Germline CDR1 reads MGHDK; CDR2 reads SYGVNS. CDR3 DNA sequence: TGTGCCAGCAGTGAACCGGAACTGAACACTGAAGCTTTCTTT. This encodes CASSEPELNTEAFF.

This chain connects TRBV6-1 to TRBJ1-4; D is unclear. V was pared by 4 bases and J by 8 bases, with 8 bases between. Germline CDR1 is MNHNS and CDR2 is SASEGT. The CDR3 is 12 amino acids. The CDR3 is CASSVIGEKLFF. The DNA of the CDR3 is TGTGCCAGCAGTGTTATTGGCGAAAAACTGTTTTTT.

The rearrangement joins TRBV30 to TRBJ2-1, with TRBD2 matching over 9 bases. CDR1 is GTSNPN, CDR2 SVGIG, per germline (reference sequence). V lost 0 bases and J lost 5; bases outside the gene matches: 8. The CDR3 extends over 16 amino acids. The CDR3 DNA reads TGTGCCTGGAGTGTACTCTACCCTAGCGGGAACAATGAGCAGTTCTTC. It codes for CAWSVLYPSGNNEQFF.

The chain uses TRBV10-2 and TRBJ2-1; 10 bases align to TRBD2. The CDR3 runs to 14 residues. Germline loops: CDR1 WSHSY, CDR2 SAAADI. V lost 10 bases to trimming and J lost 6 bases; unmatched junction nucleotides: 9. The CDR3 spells CAILLAGESNEQFF. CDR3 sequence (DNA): TGCGCCATACTTCTAGCGGGAGAGTCCAATGAGCAGTTCTTC.

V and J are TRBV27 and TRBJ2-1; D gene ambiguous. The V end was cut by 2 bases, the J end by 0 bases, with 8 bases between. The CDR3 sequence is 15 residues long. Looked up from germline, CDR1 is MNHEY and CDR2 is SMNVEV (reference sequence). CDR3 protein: CASSLVPLSYNEQFF. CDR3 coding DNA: TGTGCCAGCAGTTTAGTACCACTCTCCTACAATGAGCAGTTCTTC.

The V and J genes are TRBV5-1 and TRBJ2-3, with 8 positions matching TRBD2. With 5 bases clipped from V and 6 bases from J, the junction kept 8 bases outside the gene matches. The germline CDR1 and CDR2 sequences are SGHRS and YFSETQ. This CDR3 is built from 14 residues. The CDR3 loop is CASRVFSGADTQYF. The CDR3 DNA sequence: TGCGCCAGCAGGGTGTTTAGCGGGGCGGATACGCAGTATTTT.

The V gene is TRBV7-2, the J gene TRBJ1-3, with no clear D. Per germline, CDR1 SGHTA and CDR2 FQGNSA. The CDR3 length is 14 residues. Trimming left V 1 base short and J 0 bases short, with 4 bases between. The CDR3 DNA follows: TGTGCCAGCAGCTTAGAGTACTCTGGAAACACCATATATTTT. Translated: CASSLEYSGNTIYF.

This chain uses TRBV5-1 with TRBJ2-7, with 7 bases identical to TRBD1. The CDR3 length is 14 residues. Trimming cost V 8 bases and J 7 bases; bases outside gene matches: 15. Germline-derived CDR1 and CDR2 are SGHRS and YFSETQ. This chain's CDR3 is CASAAQTGVQEQYF. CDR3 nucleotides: TGCGCCAGTGCGGCCCAAACAGGGGTGCAAGAGCAGTACTTC.

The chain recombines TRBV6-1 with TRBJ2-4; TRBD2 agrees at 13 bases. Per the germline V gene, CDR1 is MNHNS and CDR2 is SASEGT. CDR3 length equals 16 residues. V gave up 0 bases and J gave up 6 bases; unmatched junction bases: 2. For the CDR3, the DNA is TGTGCCAGCAGTGAAGCGCGGACTAGCGGGGGAAACATTCAGTACTTC. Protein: CASSEARTSGGNIQYF.

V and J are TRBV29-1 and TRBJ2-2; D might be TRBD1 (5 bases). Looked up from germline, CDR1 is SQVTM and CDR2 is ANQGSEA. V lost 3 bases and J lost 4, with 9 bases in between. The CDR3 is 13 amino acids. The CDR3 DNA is TGCAGCGTTGAGGGGCGCCTCACCGGGGAGCTGTTTTTT. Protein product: CSVEGRLTGELFF.

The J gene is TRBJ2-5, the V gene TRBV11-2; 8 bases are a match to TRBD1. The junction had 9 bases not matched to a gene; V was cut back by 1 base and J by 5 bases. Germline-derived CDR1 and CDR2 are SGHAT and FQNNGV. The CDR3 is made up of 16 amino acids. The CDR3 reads CASSLGQGAIGETQYF. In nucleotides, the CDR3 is TGTGCCAGCAGCTTAGGGCAGGGGGCGATTGGGGAGACCCAGTACTTC.

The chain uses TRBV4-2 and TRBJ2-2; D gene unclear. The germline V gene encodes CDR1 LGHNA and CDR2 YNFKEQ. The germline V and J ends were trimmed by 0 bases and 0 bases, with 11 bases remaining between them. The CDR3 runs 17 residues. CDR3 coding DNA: TGTGCCAGCAGCCAAGATTTCGGTGGGGCGAACACCGGGGAGCTGTTTTTT. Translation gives CASSQDFGGANTGELFF.

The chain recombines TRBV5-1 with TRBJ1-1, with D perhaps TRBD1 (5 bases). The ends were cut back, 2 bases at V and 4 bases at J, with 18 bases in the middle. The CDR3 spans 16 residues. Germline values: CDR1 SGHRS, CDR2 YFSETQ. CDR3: CASSLRPPGMRTEAFF. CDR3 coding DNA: TGCGCCAGCAGCTTACGCCCCCCAGGGATGCGCACTGAAGCTTTCTTT. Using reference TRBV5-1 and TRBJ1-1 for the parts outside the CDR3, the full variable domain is KAGVTQTPRYLIKTRGQQVTLSCSPISGHRSVSWYQQTPGQGLQFLFEYFSETQRNKGNFPGRFSGRQFSNSRSEMNVSTLELGDSALYLCASSLRPPGMRTEAFFGQGTRLTVV.

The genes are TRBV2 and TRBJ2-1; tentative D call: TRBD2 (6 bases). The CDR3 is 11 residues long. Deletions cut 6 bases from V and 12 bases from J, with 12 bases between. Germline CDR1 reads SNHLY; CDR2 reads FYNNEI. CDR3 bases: TGTGCCAGCAGCCCCGCGGGACGGCAGTTCTTC. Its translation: CASSPAGRQFF.

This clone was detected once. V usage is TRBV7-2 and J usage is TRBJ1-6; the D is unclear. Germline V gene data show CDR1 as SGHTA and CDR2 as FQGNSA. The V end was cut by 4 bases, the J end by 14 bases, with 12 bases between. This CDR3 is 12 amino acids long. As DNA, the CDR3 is TGTGCCAGCAGCTCGGGGTTCGTCTCCCTCCACTTT. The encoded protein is CASSSGFVSLHF.

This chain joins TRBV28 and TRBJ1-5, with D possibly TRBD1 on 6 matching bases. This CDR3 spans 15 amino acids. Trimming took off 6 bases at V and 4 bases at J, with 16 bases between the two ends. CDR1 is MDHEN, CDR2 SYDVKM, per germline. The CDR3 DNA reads TGTGCCAGCAGCACCCTACGACAGGTAAATCAGCCCCAGCATTTT. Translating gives CASSTLRQVNQPQHF. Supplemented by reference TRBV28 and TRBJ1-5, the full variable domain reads DVKVTQSSRYLVKRTGEKVFLECVQDMDHENMFWYRQDPGLGLRLIYFSYDVKMKEKGDIPEGYSVSREKKERFSLILESASTNQTSMYLCASSTLRQVNQPQHFGDGTRLSIL.

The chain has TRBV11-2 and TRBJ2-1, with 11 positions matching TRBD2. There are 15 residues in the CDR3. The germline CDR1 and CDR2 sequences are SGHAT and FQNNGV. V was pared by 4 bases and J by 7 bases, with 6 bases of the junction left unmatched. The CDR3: CASSSRLAGRNEQFF. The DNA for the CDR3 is TGTGCCAGCAGCTCGCGACTAGCGGGACGGAATGAGCAGTTCTTC.

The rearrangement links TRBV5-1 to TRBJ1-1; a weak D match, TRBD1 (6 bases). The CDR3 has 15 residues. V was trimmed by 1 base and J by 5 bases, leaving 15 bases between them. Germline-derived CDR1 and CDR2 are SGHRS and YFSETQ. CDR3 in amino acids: CASSLLQGVGTEAFF. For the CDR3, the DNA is TGCGCCAGCAGCTTGTTACAGGGTGTGGGGACTGAAGCTTTCTTT.

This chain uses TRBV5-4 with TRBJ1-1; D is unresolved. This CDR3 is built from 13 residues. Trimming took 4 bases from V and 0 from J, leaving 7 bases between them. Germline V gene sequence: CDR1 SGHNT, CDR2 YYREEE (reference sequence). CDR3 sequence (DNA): TGTGCCAGCAGCCTCACTCTGAACACTGAAGCTTTCTTT. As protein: CASSLTLNTEAFF.

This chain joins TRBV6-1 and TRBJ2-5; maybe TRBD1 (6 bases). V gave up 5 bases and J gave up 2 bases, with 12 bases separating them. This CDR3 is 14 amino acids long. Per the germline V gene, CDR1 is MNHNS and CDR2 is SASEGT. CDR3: CASSKTGRQETQYF. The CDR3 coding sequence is TGTGCCAGCAGTAAAACAGGGCGGCAAGAGACCCAGTACTTC.

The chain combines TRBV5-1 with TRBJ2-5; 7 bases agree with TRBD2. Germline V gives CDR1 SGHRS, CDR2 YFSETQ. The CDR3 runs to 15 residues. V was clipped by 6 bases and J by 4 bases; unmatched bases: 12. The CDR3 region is CASTPALGGGETQYF. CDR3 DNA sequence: TGCGCCAGCACCCCGGCGCTTGGGGGGGGAGAGACCCAGTACTTC.

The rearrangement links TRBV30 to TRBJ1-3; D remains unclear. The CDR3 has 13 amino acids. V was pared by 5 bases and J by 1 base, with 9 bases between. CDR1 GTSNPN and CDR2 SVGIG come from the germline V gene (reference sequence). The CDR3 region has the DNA TGTGCCTGGGACGGAGGATCTGGAAACACCATATATTTT. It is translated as CAWDGGSGNTIYF.

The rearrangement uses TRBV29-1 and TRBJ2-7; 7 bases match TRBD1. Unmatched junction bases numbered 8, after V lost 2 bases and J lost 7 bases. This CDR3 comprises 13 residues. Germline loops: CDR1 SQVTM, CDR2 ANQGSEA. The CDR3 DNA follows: TGCAGCGTTGAACGCACACAGGGGAGAGAGCAGTACTTC. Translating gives CSVERTQGREQYF.

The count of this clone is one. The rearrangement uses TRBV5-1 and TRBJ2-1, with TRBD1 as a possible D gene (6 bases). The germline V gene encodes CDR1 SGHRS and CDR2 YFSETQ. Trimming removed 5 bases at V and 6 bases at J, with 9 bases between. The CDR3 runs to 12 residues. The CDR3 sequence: CASRWTVNEQFF. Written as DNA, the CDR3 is TGCGCCAGCAGGTGGACAGTCAATGAGCAGTTCTTC.